These T cell receptor beta chains were read from a single sample in a study of graft-versus-host responses after intestinal transplantation. These receptors are not linked to any known antigen. TCRdb's table, derived via immunoSEQ multiplex PCR, lists solely in-frame clones and lacks some. Here the sample spans 50,000 to 75,000 clones, 90% to 95% being singletons. This material consisted of unstimulated CD4+ T cells sorted from spleen or lymph node cells, taken before transplant. The receptors originated from a human donor who was the organ donor for an intestinal transplant. CDR3s include the opening cysteine and the closing phenylalanine or tryptophan. A D gene is named only where the DNA matches it firmly. A clone size is listed for some rows: how often the clone was seen (once, few, many), or a class if it is expanded.

CDR3: CASSELAGGQETQYF
DNA: TGTGCCAGCAGTGAACTAGCGGGGGGGCAAGAGACCCAGTACTTC
D: TRBD2
V: TRBV6-1
J: TRBJ2-5
size: once

CDR3: CASSPGAGNTIYF
DNA: TGTGCCAGCAGCCCAGGGGCTGGAAACACCATATATTTT
D: .
V: TRBV7-2
J: TRBJ1-3
size: .

CDR3: CASSFNPGLAGGNNEQFF
DNA: TGTGCCAGCAGCTTCAACCCGGGACTAGCGGGGGGTAACAATGAGCAGTTCTTC
D: TRBD2
V: TRBV5-4
J: TRBJ2-1
size: .

CDR3: CASSYSASPGETQYF
DNA: TGTGCCAGCAGCTATTCGGCCTCCCCGGGGGAGACCCAGTACTTC
D: .
V: TRBV7-3
J: TRBJ2-5
size: .

CDR3: CASSSFPGLAGGLIDTQYF
DNA: TGTGCCAGCAGCTCTTTCCCGGGACTAGCGGGGGGATTAATAGATACGCAGTATTTT
D: TRBD2
V: TRBV7-8
J: TRBJ2-3
size: few

CDR3: CTSRSGTSGGRELFF
DNA: TGTACCAGCAGGTCCGGGACTAGCGGGGGACGGGAGCTGTTTTTT
D: TRBD2
V: TRBV11-2
J: TRBJ2-2
size: .

CDR3: CASSRIASGELFF
DNA: TGCGCCAGCAGCCGGATAGCTAGCGGGGAGCTGTTTTTT
D: .
V: TRBV4-3
J: TRBJ2-2
size: once

CDR3: CASSLMARSKNRVEQYF
DNA: TGTGCCAGCAGCTTGATGGCCCGATCAAAGAATCGCGTCGAGCAGTACTTC
D: .
V: TRBV13
J: TRBJ2-7
size: .

CDR3: CASSLASYEQYF
DNA: TGTGCCAGCAGCTTAGCGAGCTACGAGCAGTACTTC
D: .
V: TRBV11-2
J: TRBJ2-7
size: .

CDR3: CASSQAPLAGGGTDTQYF
DNA: TGTGCCAGCAGCCAAGCTCCACTAGCGGGGGGGGGCACAGATACGCAGTATTTT
D: TRBD2
V: TRBV4-2
J: TRBJ2-3
size: .

CDR3: CARGRGGGDTQYF
DNA: TGTGCCCGCGGCCGGGGGGGCGGGGATACGCAGTATTTT
D: TRBD2
V: TRBV9
J: TRBJ2-3
size: .

CDR3: CATSRDGGAGNQPQHF
DNA: TGTGCCACCAGCAGAGATGGGGGGGCCGGCAATCAGCCCCAGCATTTT
D: .
V: TRBV15
J: TRBJ1-5
size: .

CDR3: CASRDPRSSYEQYF
DNA: TGTGCCAGCAGGGACCCCAGGAGCTCCTACGAGCAGTACTTC
D: .
V: TRBV6-5
J: TRBJ2-7
size: once

CDR3: CASSPSGGRTDTQYF
DNA: TGTGCCAGCAGCCCAAGCGGGGGGAGGACAGATACGCAGTATTTT
D: TRBD2
V: TRBV6-5
J: TRBJ2-3
size: .

CDR3: CASSFTSGARETQYF
DNA: TGTGCCAGCAGCTTCACTAGCGGGGCTCGGGAGACCCAGTACTTC
D: TRBD2
V: TRBV7-9
J: TRBJ2-5
size: .

CDR3: CASTSGTGMGGQPQHF
DNA: TGTGCCAGTACTAGCGGGACAGGGATGGGTGGTCAGCCCCAGCATTTT
D: TRBD1
V: TRBV19
J: TRBJ1-5
size: .

CDR3: CASSFREGTDTQYF
DNA: TGCGCCAGCAGCTTTAGGGAGGGCACAGATACGCAGTATTTT
D: .
V: TRBV5-1
J: TRBJ2-3
size: .

CDR3: CASSQGGAYNNQPQHF
DNA: TGCGCCAGCAGCCAAGGTGGCGCCTATAACAATCAGCCCCAGCATTTT
D: .
V: TRBV4-1
J: TRBJ1-5
size: .

CDR3: CASRGQETQYF
DNA: TGTGCCAGCAGGGGGCAAGAGACCCAGTACTTC
D: .
V: TRBV25-1
J: TRBJ2-5
size: .

CDR3: CASSLEGNSGANVLTF
DNA: TGCGCCAGCAGCTTGGAAGGTAACTCTGGGGCCAACGTCCTGACTTTC
D: .
V: TRBV5-1
J: TRBJ2-6
size: .

CDR3: CASSPTGQGAYEQYF
DNA: TGTGCCAGCAGCCCCACGGGGCAGGGGGCCTACGAGCAGTACTTC
D: TRBD1
V: TRBV7-2
J: TRBJ2-7
size: .

CDR3: CASSPSPTIPTDTQYF
DNA: TGTGCCAGCAGCCCATCCCCGACGATCCCCACAGATACGCAGTATTTT
D: .
V: TRBV4-2
J: TRBJ2-3
size: .

CDR3: CASTGQVSYEQYF
DNA: TGTGCCAGCACTGGACAGGTGTCCTACGAGCAGTACTTC
D: TRBD1
V: TRBV6-1
J: TRBJ2-7
size: .

CDR3: CASSHTGTPQETQYF
DNA: TGTGCCAGTAGCCATACAGGGACCCCTCAAGAGACCCAGTACTTC
D: .
V: TRBV19
J: TRBJ2-5
size: .

CDR3: CASSLELSGDTQYF
DNA: TGTGCCAGCAGCTTAGAACTAAGCGGAGATACGCAGTATTTT
D: .
V: TRBV5-4
J: TRBJ2-3
size: .

CDR3: CASSKRGDTYGYTF
DNA: TGTGCCAGCAGCAAACGAGGGGACACCTATGGCTACACCTTC
D: .
V: TRBV9
J: TRBJ1-2
size: .

CDR3: CASSLLGRLSSYNSPLHF
DNA: TGTGCCAGCAGCTTATTAGGCCGGTTGAGCTCCTATAATTCACCCCTCCACTTT
D: .
V: TRBV7-2
J: TRBJ1-6
size: .

CDR3: CASRPGQGKAKNIQYF
DNA: TGTGCCAGCAGGCCCGGACAGGGGAAGGCCAAAAACATTCAGTACTTC
D: TRBD1
V: TRBV2
J: TRBJ2-4
size: .

CDR3: CASSDGGKTYEQYF
DNA: TGTGCCAGCAGTGACGGGGGCAAAACCTACGAGCAGTACTTC
D: .
V: TRBV6-1
J: TRBJ2-7
size: .

CDR3: CASSRDSPGNTIYF
DNA: TGCGCCAGCAGTCGGGACAGTCCTGGAAACACCATATATTTT
D: TRBD1
V: TRBV4-3
J: TRBJ1-3
size: .

CDR3: CASSLRGSFDSPLHF
DNA: TGTGCCAGCAGCTTAAGGGGGAGTTTCGATTCACCCCTCCACTTT
D: .
V: TRBV7-3
J: TRBJ1-6
size: .

CDR3: CASSLIGGGGNEKLFF
DNA: TGTGCCAGCAGCTTAATCGGCGGGGGAGGAAATGAAAAACTGTTTTTT
D: .
V: TRBV7-9
J: TRBJ1-4
size: .

CDR3: CASSSRGELFF
DNA: TGTGCCAGCAGTTCTCGGGGGGAGCTGTTTTTT
D: .
V: TRBV11-3
J: TRBJ2-2
size: .

CDR3: CASSFTGSTDTQYF
DNA: TGCGCCAGCAGCTTCACAGGCAGCACAGATACGCAGTATTTT
D: .
V: TRBV5-1
J: TRBJ2-3
size: .

CDR3: CASSQKLLRDKETQYF
DNA: TGCGCCAGCAGCCAGAAGCTGCTCCGGGACAAAGAGACCCAGTACTTC
D: .
V: TRBV4-1
J: TRBJ2-5
size: .

CDR3: CASSPQRTTNTEAFF
DNA: TGTGCCAGCTCACCCCAGCGGACGACGAACACTGAAGCTTTCTTT
D: .
V: TRBV18
J: TRBJ1-1
size: .

CDR3: CASSLASSGNYNEQFF
DNA: TGTGCCAGCAGCTTAGCCTCTAGCGGTAACTACAATGAGCAGTTCTTC
D: TRBD2
V: TRBV5-4
J: TRBJ2-1
size: once

CDR3: CASSLGQGEGYTF
DNA: TGTGCCAGCAGCCTAGGACAGGGAGAGGGCTACACCTTC
D: TRBD1
V: TRBV6-6
J: TRBJ1-2
size: .

CDR3: CASSLALGSYYEQYF
DNA: TGCGCCAGCAGCTTGGCCCTCGGGTCCTACTACGAGCAGTACTTC
D: .
V: TRBV5-1
J: TRBJ2-7
size: .

CDR3: CASSLTGLCEQYF
DNA: TGTGCCAGCAGTTTAACAGGGCTCTGCGAGCAGTACTTC
D: .
V: TRBV6-4
J: TRBJ2-7
size: .

CDR3: CASSPPGLSNSPLHF
DNA: TGTGCCAGCTCACCACCTGGCCTTTCTAATTCACCCCTCCACTTT
D: .
V: TRBV18
J: TRBJ1-6
size: .

CDR3: CASSPRDSYEQYF
DNA: TGCGCCAGCAGCCCAAGGGACAGCTACGAGCAGTACTTC
D: TRBD1
V: TRBV5-1
J: TRBJ2-7
size: .

CDR3: CASSLGSGGATGELFF
DNA: TGTGCCAGCAGCTTAGGGAGCGGGGGGGCCACCGGGGAGCTGTTTTTT
D: TRBD2
V: TRBV11-2
J: TRBJ2-2
size: .

CDR3: CASSFEGFLGYTF
DNA: TGTGCCAGCAGCTTTGAGGGGTTCCTTGGCTACACCTTC
D: .
V: TRBV5-6
J: TRBJ1-2
size: few